This entry lists 8 T cell receptor beta chains sequenced from one sample in a study of T cells in Graves' hyperthyroidism and ophthalmopathy. Amplified TCR beta CDR3 regions derived from RNA transcripts. In the first-round RT-PCR of the TCR CDR3, the HTBI primer set was used. MiXCR was run by TCRdb on the multiplex PCR reads, yielding one entry per CDR3 protein. Found here are fewer than 450,000 distinct CDR3 sequences, 15% to 20% of them singletons; the top ten hold 30% to 35%. Sequencing was carried out using blood. These receptors originate from a woman aged 25 to 39 with Graves' hyperthyroidism that later progressed to Graves' ophthalmopathy.

This clonotype was picked up many times. This rearrangement joins TRBV11-1 to TRBJ2-5; the D is unclear. The CDR3 spans 12 residues. Trimming removed 5 bases from V and 5 bases from J, with 9 bases in between. Germline loops: CDR1 SGHAT, CDR2 FQDESV (reference sequence). CDR3 in DNA: TGTGCCAGCAGCGAAACCGACGAGACCCAGTACTTC. Translated, it gives CASSETDETQYF. Using reference TRBV11-1 and TRBJ2-5 for the parts outside the CDR3, the full variable domain is EAEVAQSPRYKITEKSQAVAFWCDPISGHATLYWYRQILGQGPELLVQFQDESVVDDSQLPKDRFSAERLKGVDSTLKIQPAELGDSAMYLCASSETDETQYFGPGTRLLVL.

V is TRBV30 and J is TRBJ1-2, with 10 bases lining up with TRBD1. Per the germline V gene, CDR1 is GTSNPN and CDR2 is SVGIG (reference sequence). The CDR3 contains 14 residues. V dropped 0 bases and J dropped 5; count of bases not matched to a gene: 3. The CDR3 protein is CAWSVRTGGYGYTF. Here the CDR3 DNA reads TGTGCCTGGAGTGTACGGACAGGGGGATATGGCTACACCTTC. Together with reference TRBV30 and TRBJ1-2, the CDR3 gives the full variable domain: SQTIHQWPATLVQPVGSPLSLECTVEGTSNPNLYWYRQAAGRGLQLLFYSVGIGQISSEVPQNLSASRPQDRQFILSSKKLLLSDSGFYLCAWSVRTGGYGYTFGSGTRLTVV.

V gene TRBV20-1 combines with J gene TRBJ2-2; no clear D. Germline assignment: CDR1 DFQATT and CDR2 SNEGSKA (reference sequence). Deletions cut 4 bases from V and 5 bases from J, with 8 bases between. There are 12 residues in the CDR3. DNA for the CDR3: TGCAGTGCTACCCTAGGGACCGGGGAGCTGTTTTTT. Encoded protein: CSATLGTGELFF.

The chain couples TRBV20-1 to TRBJ1-2, with 8 bases fitting TRBD1. Losses at the gene ends were 1 base for V and 4 bases for J; bases not matched to a gene: 11. The CDR3 consists of 16 residues. Germline loops: CDR1 DFQATT, CDR2 SNEGSKA (reference sequence). As DNA, the CDR3 is TGCAGTGCTAGAGTTAACGCAGGGGGCAATTCCTATGGCTACACCTTC. Translation: CSARVNAGGNSYGYTF.

This clonotype was counted at least ten times. The chain carries TRBV11-2 and TRBJ2-7, with 12 nucleotides matching TRBD2. The CDR3 runs 15 residues. The junction had 2 bases not matched to a gene; V was cut back by 2 bases and J by 3 bases. Germline CDR1 and CDR2: SGHAT and FQNNGV. The CDR3 DNA sequence: TGTGCCAGCAGCTTATCTAGCGGGAGGGTCTACGAGCAGTACTTC. Residues: CASSLSSGRVYEQYF.

Only a few counts were recorded for this clonotype. This chain uses TRBV10-2 with TRBJ1-1; D might be TRBD1 (6 bases). The length of the CDR3 is 13 residues. V was trimmed by 8 bases and J by 1 base, leaving 11 bases between them. Germline CDR1 reads WSHSY; CDR2 reads SAAADI. CDR3 sequence: CASHDRPNTEAFF. In nucleotides, the CDR3 is TGCGCCAGCCACGACAGGCCGAACACTGAAGCTTTCTTT.

This clonotype was seen repeatedly, ten times or more. Its ends do not fully match the called genes, so a read error is possible. The chain carries TRBV5-1 and TRBJ1-2; D may be TRBD1 (6 bases). CDR3 length: 13 amino acids. Germline lookup yields CDR1 SGHRS and CDR2 YFSETQ. CDR3 in amino acids: CASSLQGDYGYTF. CDR3 in DNA: TGTGCCAGCAGTTTACAGGGCGACTATGGCTACACCTTC.

This chain uses TRBV15 with TRBJ1-1; the D gene is possibly TRBD1 (5 bases). Trimming took off 4 bases at V and 0 bases at J, with 12 bases between the two ends. CDR1 and CDR2 (germline): LNHNV, YYDKDF (reference sequence). The CDR3 contains 15 residues. The CDR3 sequence: CATSKLTVMNTEAFF. CDR3 bases: TGTGCCACCAGCAAACTGACAGTCATGAACACTGAAGCTTTCTTT.